One and the same sample provided the 23 T cell receptor beta chains below, sequenced in a study of control samples from healthy donors and cancer patients. The table came from immunoSEQ multiplex PCR; TCRdb's copy has only in-frame clones and leaves some out. The sample includes about 140,000 clones, about 89% of them seen just once. Material: blood. The source is a man aged 18 to 30 in good health.

This CDR3 reads CASSAGQGPYEQYF. The CDR3 region has the DNA TGTGCCAGCAGCGCGGGACAAGGCCCCTACGAGCAGTACTTC. The chain combines TRBV11-3 with TRBJ2-7; the D gene could be TRBD1 or TRBD2 (6 bases each). In germline, CDR1 is SGHNT, CDR2 YENEEA. The CDR3 extends over 14 amino acids. Trimming removed 5 bases from V and 2 bases from J, with 13 bases in between. Full variable domain (rest looked up from reference TRBV11-3 and TRBJ2-7): EAGVVQSPRYKIIEKKQPVAFWCNPISGHNTLYWYLQNLGQGPELLIRYENEEAVDDSQLPKDRFSAERLKGVDSTLKIQPAELGDSAVYLCASSAGQGPYEQYFGPGTRLTVT.

The chain links TRBV5-6 to TRBJ2-3; 11 nucleotides align to TRBD2. Trimming cost V 0 bases and J 0 bases; bases outside gene matches: 6. This CDR3 region has 18 residues. CDR1 and CDR2 from the germline V gene are SGHDT and YYEEEE. The CDR3 spells CASSLASGGPFSTDTQYF. CDR3 DNA sequence: TGTGCCAGCAGCTTGGCTAGCGGGGGGCCTTTTAGCACAGATACGCAGTATTTT.

This chain joins TRBV10-3 and TRBJ1-1; D uncertain. This CDR3 region has 10 residues. The germline V and J ends were trimmed by 7 bases and 11 bases, with 11 bases remaining between them. The germline gives CDR1 ENHRY, CDR2 SYGVKD. The CDR3: CAIILDSAFF. CDR3 in DNA: TGTGCCATCATTTTGGATTCGGCTTTCTTT.

This chain links TRBV7-9 with TRBJ1-4, with D uncertain. V gave up 3 bases and J gave up 5 bases, with 13 bases separating them. The CDR3 runs 15 residues. Germline V gene data show CDR1 as SEHNR and CDR2 as FQNEAQ (reference sequence). CDR3 in amino acids: CASSFFGSPNEKLFF. CDR3 DNA sequence: TGTGCCAGCAGCTTTTTCGGGTCCCCAAATGAAAAACTGTTTTTT.

The J gene is TRBJ1-2, the V gene TRBV5-1; D is undetermined. Per the germline V gene, CDR1 is SGHRS and CDR2 is YFSETQ. The CDR3 spans 14 residues. Deletions cut 0 bases from V and 3 bases from J, with 9 bases between. The CDR3, as DNA: TGCGCCAGCAGCTTGGTAGGGCAGGACTATGGCTACACCTTC. Amino acid sequence: CASSLVGQDYGYTF.

The V call is TRBV6-5, the J call TRBJ1-2, with 7 bases aligning to TRBD1. Germline V gene sequence: CDR1 MNHEY, CDR2 SVGAGI. V was pared by 7 bases and J by 0 bases, with 5 bases of the junction left unmatched. The CDR3 sequence is 14 residues long. The CDR3 region is CASTRDRSNYGYTF. CDR3 coding DNA: TGTGCCAGCACCAGGGACAGATCTAACTATGGCTACACCTTC.

The chain couples TRBV7-3 to TRBJ1-2; the D gene is possibly TRBD1 (5 bases). The CDR3 is 12 amino acids. The germline gives CDR1 SGHTA, CDR2 FQGTGA. V was clipped by 0 bases and J by 10 bases, with 9 bases between them. The CDR3 protein is CASSLTGVDYTF. CDR3 sequence (DNA): TGTGCCAGCAGCTTAACAGGGGTAGACTACACCTTC.

This rearrangement joins TRBV7-9 to TRBJ2-5, with 7 bases matching TRBD1. The CDR3 is 16 amino acids. Per germline, CDR1 SEHNR and CDR2 FQNEAQ (reference sequence). Germline trimming cut 5 bases from V and 1 base from J; bases unmatched to any gene: 10. This CDR3 is CASSGQWDRLQETQYF. The CDR3 DNA reads as TGTGCCAGCAGCGGCCAATGGGACAGACTCCAAGAGACCCAGTACTTC. The full variable domain, completed using reference TRBV7-9 and TRBJ2-5, is DTGVSQNPRHKITKRGQNVTFRCDPISEHNRLYWYRQTLGQGPEFLTYFQNEAQLEKSRLLSDRFSAERPKGSFSTLEIQRTEQGDSAMYLCASSGQWDRLQETQYFGPGTRLLVL.

The chain uses TRBV6-1 and TRBJ2-3; D is possibly TRBD1 or TRBD2 (5 bases each). Germline V gene lookup returns CDR1 MNHNS and CDR2 SASEGT. The germline V and J ends were trimmed by 2 bases and 4 bases, with 10 bases remaining between them. This CDR3 is built from 14 residues. CDR3 sequence reads: CASSEIRDPDTQYF. CDR3 in DNA: TGTGCCAGCAGTGAAATCAGGGACCCAGATACGCAGTATTTT.

This sequence joins TRBV29-1 and TRBJ1-1; TRBD1 aligns across 8 bases. V lost 0 bases, J lost 6 bases, and 18 bases stayed unmatched. This CDR3 spans 18 amino acids. Germline V CDR1 and CDR2: SQVTM, ANQGSEA. CDR3 DNA sequence: TGCAGCGTTGAAGATAGCCCAGGGGGCGTATTTTTCGGGGCTGAAGCTTTCTTT. The encoded protein is CSVEDSPGGVFFGAEAFF.

The V and J genes are TRBV14 and TRBJ2-1, with 8 positions matching TRBD1. The CDR3 is 14 residues long. Germline V CDR1 and CDR2: SGHDN, FVKESK. The junction had 5 bases not matched to a gene; V was cut back by 7 bases and J by 3 bases. The CDR3 DNA follows: TGTGCCAGCACCCGGGACAGGTACTACAATGAGCAGTTCTTC. It translates to CASTRDRYYNEQFF.

The V and J genes are TRBV27 and TRBJ1-2; D is unclear. The V end lost 6 bases, the J end lost 5 bases, and 10 bases lay between the germline ends. Germline CDR1 reads MNHEY; CDR2 reads SMNVEV (reference sequence). The length of the CDR3 is 12 residues. This CDR3 reads CASRGSWYGYTF. The CDR3 coding sequence is TGTGCCAGCAGAGGGTCTTGGTATGGCTACACCTTC.

This clone was seen more than once but under ten times. This sequence joins TRBV4-3 and TRBJ2-7; D unclear. This CDR3 spans 13 amino acids. Germline CDR1 and CDR2: LGHNA and YSLEER. The V gene lost 6 bases and the J gene lost 3 bases, with 12 bases spanning the gap. CDR3 bases: TGCGCCAGCAGTCGCGATCTAGGCTACGAGCAGTACTTC. This sequence encodes CASSRDLGYEQYF.

This clone occurred once. V is TRBV9 and J is TRBJ1-2; weak D call: TRBD1 (5 bases). The CDR3 contains 14 residues. Trimming shortened V by 0 bases and J by 5 bases, and 11 bases separated the two germline ends. CDR1 and CDR2 (germline): SGDLS, YYNGEE. The CDR3 bases are TGTGCCAGCAGCGTAGGGGGGGATTGGTATGGCTACACCTTC. The encoded protein is CASSVGGDWYGYTF. The complete variable domain, with remaining parts taken from reference TRBV9 and TRBJ1-2, reads DSGVTQTPKHLITATGQRVTLRCSPRSGDLSVYWYQQSLDQGLQFLIQYYNGEERAKGNILERFSAQQFPDLHSELNLSSLELGDSALYFCASSVGGDWYGYTFGSGTRLTVV.

The J gene is TRBJ2-5, the V gene TRBV20-1; either TRBD1 or TRBD2 may supply D (6 bases each). V was clipped by 3 bases and J by 4 bases, with 15 bases between them. The CDR3 extends over 14 amino acids. Germline V gives CDR1 DFQATT, CDR2 SNEGSKA (reference sequence). Here the CDR3 reads CSASLWGAGETQYF. CDR3 bases: TGCAGTGCTAGTCTTTGGGGGGCTGGAGAGACCCAGTACTTC.

The chain uses TRBV7-3 and TRBJ2-1; 10 bases align to TRBD1. CDR1 and CDR2 from the germline V gene are SGHTA and FQGTGA. The CDR3 runs 15 residues. The V gene end was trimmed by 5 bases and the J gene end by 5 bases; junction bases not matched to a gene: 6. The CDR3: CASSRGQGNNNEQFF. In nucleotides, the CDR3 is TGTGCCAGCAGCCGGGGACAGGGGAATAACAATGAGCAGTTCTTC.

The gene calls are TRBV4-1 and TRBJ2-3; TRBD2 aligns across 8 bases. The CDR3 sequence is 14 residues long. Unmatched junction bases numbered 3, after V lost 4 bases and J lost 3 bases. Germline lookup yields CDR1 MGHRA and CDR2 YSYEKL. CDR3 region: CASSLSGGTDTQYF. The CDR3 DNA follows: TGCGCCAGCAGCCTTTCGGGGGGGACAGATACGCAGTATTTT.

The rearrangement links TRBV2 to TRBJ1-5; TRBD1 matches 7 bases. CDR3 length: 15 amino acids. Germline V gene sequence: CDR1 SNHLY, CDR2 FYNNEI. Trimming took 8 bases from V and 0 from J; bases not matched to a gene: 7. CDR3: CASGGGTDSNQPQHF. CDR3 DNA: TGTGCCAGCGGGGGGGGGACAGATAGCAATCAGCCCCAGCATTTT.

The chain uses TRBV6-2 or TRBV6-3 and TRBJ1-6; D is unclear. This CDR3 region has 19 residues. V lost 2 bases to trimming and J lost 9 bases, with 26 bases between them. Germline-derived CDR1 and CDR2 are MNHEY and SVGEGT. DNA for the CDR3: TGTGCCAGCAGTTACCCGGTAAGCCGGCGGGCCCGGGAACCTTCACCCCTCCACTTT. Amino acid sequence: CASSYPVSRRAREPSPLHF.

CDR3: CSVPTGSYGYTF. DNA of the CDR3: TGCAGCGTCCCCACCGGGTCCTATGGCTACACCTTC. V and J are TRBV29-1 and TRBJ1-2; D gene unclear. The ends were cut back, 6 bases at V and 4 bases at J, with 12 bases in the middle. This CDR3 is 12 amino acids long. The V gene's germline CDR1 is SQVTM and CDR2 ANQGSEA.

The chain uses TRBV4-1 and TRBJ1-1; weak D call: TRBD1 (6 bases). Germline CDR1 MGHRA, CDR2 YSYEKL. V lost 4 bases, J lost 1 base, and 13 bases lay in between. The CDR3 is made up of 15 amino acids. CDR3 amino acids: CASSPVTQGNTEAFF. The CDR3 coding sequence is TGCGCCAGCAGCCCCGTCACACAGGGGAACACTGAAGCTTTCTTT.

The chain is built from TRBV2 and TRBJ1-6; D remains ambiguous. Trimming left V 3 bases short and J 10 bases short, with 16 bases between. The CDR3 covers 15 residues. CDR1 is SNHLY and CDR2 is FYNNEI in the germline V gene. In nucleotides, the CDR3 is TGTGCCAGCAGTGATAACGTTCCGGGTATCTCACCCCTCCACTTT. It encodes CASSDNVPGISPLHF.

This chain joins TRBV6-1 and TRBJ2-1; TRBD2 matches at 15 bases. CDR1 MNHNS and CDR2 SASEGT come from the germline V gene. This CDR3 is built from 17 residues. Trimming at V came to 1 base and at J to 6 bases, leaving 4 bases not matched to a gene. The CDR3 DNA follows: TGTGCCAGCAGTGAAGGGACTAGCGGGGGGGGTCCCAATGAGCAGTTCTTC. This codes for CASSEGTSGGGPNEQFF.